The 8 T cell receptor beta chains below come from one sample, sequenced in a study of blood T cell repertoires in COVID-19. TCRdb's copy holds only in-frame clones and misses some; the assay was immunoSEQ multiplex PCR. The sample consists of 110,000 or so clones, about four fifths of them appearing once. Sequencing input: peripheral blood. The receptors stem from a woman aged 40 to 50 with acute or convalescent COVID-19.

The chain uses TRBV4-1 and TRBJ2-2; TRBD1 agrees at 12 bases. This CDR3 contains 20 residues. V lost 4 bases, J lost 0 bases, and 12 bases stayed unmatched. Germline CDR1 and CDR2: MGHRA and YSYEKL. CDR3: CASSLPRDRGRRANTGELFF. The CDR3 DNA reads TGCGCCAGCAGCCTACCCCGGGACAGGGGGCGCAGGGCGAACACCGGGGAGCTGTTTTTT.

This chain joins TRBV13 and TRBJ1-1, with D maybe TRBD1 (6 bases). V lost 3 bases to trimming and J lost 1 base, with 15 bases between them. The CDR3 has 16 residues. Germline-derived CDR1 and CDR2 are PRHDT and FYEKMQ (reference sequence). CDR3 DNA sequence: TGTGCCAGCAGCTTCACCGCTCGCAGGGGGAACACTGAAGCTTTCTTT. It specifies CASSFTARRGNTEAFF. Using reference TRBV13 and TRBJ1-1 for the parts outside the CDR3, the full variable domain is AAGVIQSPRHLIKEKRETATLKCYPIPRHDTVYWYQQGPGQDPQFLISFYEKMQSDKGSIPDRFSAQQFSDYHSELNMSSLELGDSALYFCASSFTARRGNTEAFFGQGTRLTVV.

The chain is built from TRBV5-1 and TRBJ1-1; no clear D. V was trimmed by 0 bases and J by 11 bases, leaving 14 bases between them. The length of the CDR3 is 13 residues. From germline, CDR1 is SGHRS and CDR2 YFSETQ. The CDR3 spells CASSLEGVWQAFF. The CDR3 DNA reads TGCGCCAGCAGCTTGGAGGGAGTATGGCAGGCTTTCTTT.

V is TRBV5-1 and J is TRBJ2-1; D may be TRBD1 (6 bases). The CDR3 loop spans 14 amino acids. V lost 1 base and J 5 bases, leaving 10 bases between the germline ends. Germline CDR1 SGHRS, CDR2 YFSETQ. In nucleotides, the CDR3 is TGCGCCAGCAGCTTGTTACAGGGAGACAATGAGCAGTTCTTC. Protein: CASSLLQGDNEQFF.

V is TRBV15 and J is TRBJ1-4, with D possibly being TRBD1 (6 bases). V was trimmed by 1 base and J by 8 bases, leaving 14 bases between them. This CDR3 comprises 15 residues. Germline V gene data show CDR1 as LNHNV and CDR2 as YYDKDF (reference sequence). CDR3 region: CATSRVSTGKEKLFF. As DNA, the CDR3 is TGTGCCACCAGCAGAGTTAGCACAGGGAAGGAAAAACTGTTTTTT.

The chain joins TRBV30 to TRBJ2-2, with D unclear. The V gene lost 2 bases and the J gene lost 7 bases, with 11 bases spanning the gap. The CDR3 consists of 13 residues. Germline CDR1 GTSNPN, CDR2 SVGIG (reference sequence). The CDR3 DNA is TGTGCCTGGAGTAAAGACTCCTTCGGGGAGCTGTTTTTT. The encoded protein is CAWSKDSFGELFF.

This chain links TRBV5-1 with TRBJ1-6, with TRBD1 matching 8 bases. Trimming took 4 bases from V and 8 from J; bases not matched to a gene: 5. CDR1 is SGHRS, CDR2 YFSETQ, per germline. The CDR3 extends over 14 amino acids. CDR3 DNA: TGCGCCAGCAGCGCGGGACAGGATTATTCACCCCTCCACTTT. This sequence encodes CASSAGQDYSPLHF. The variable domain in full, with the rest retrieved from reference TRBV5-1 and TRBJ1-6, is KAGVTQTPRYLIKTRGQQVTLSCSPISGHRSVSWYQQTPGQGLQFLFEYFSETQRNKGNFPGRFSGRQFSNSRSEMNVSTLELGDSALYLCASSAGQDYSPLHFGNGTRLTVT.

This chain connects TRBV5-6 to TRBJ1-1; 7 nucleotides agree with TRBD1. The CDR3 loop spans 16 amino acids. The V and J ends lost 0 bases and 0 bases, in that order; junction bases with no gene match: 5. The germline V gene encodes CDR1 SGHDT and CDR2 YYEEEE. The CDR3 loop is CASSLGTGPLNTEAFF. The CDR3 DNA sequence: TGTGCCAGCAGCTTGGGGACAGGTCCTTTGAACACTGAAGCTTTCTTT.